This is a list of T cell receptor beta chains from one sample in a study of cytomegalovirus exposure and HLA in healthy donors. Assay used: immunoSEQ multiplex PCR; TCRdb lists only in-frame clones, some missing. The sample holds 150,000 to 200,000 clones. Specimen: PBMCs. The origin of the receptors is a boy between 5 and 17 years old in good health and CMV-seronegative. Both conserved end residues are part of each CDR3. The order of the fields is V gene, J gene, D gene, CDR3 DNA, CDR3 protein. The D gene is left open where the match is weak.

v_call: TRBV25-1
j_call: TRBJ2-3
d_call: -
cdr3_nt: TGTGCCAGCAGTCGGGACTTCGCAGATACGCAGTATTTT
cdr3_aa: CASSRDFADTQYF

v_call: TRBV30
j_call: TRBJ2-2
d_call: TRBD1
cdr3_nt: TGTGCCTGGAACTCAGGGGGCAGGAACACCGGGGAGCTGTTTTTT
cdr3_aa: CAWNSGGRNTGELFF

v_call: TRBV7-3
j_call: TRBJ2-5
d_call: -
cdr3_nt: TGTGCCAGCAGCCAGGAGGGGTCTGGACGGGAGACCCAGTACTTC
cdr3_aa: CASSQEGSGRETQYF

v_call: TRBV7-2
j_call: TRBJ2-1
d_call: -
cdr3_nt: TGTGCCAGCAGCTATCGAGGGGGATCCAATGAGCAGTTCTTC
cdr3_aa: CASSYRGGSNEQFF

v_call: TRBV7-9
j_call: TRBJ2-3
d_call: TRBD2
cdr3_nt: TGTGCCAGCAGCTTCCTGGGGACTAGCAAAGATACGCAGTATTTT
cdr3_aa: CASSFLGTSKDTQYF

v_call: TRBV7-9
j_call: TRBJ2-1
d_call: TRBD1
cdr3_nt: TGTGCCAGCAGCTCGCGGACAGGGGGCTACAATGAGCAGTTCTTC
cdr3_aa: CASSSRTGGYNEQFF

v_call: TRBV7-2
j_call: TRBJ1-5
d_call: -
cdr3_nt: TGTGCCAGCAGCTTACAGGGAGGGGGGCAGCCCCAGCATTTT
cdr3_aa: CASSLQGGGQPQHF

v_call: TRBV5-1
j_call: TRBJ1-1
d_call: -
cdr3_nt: TGCGCCAGCAGCTTGGCCCCCGGGACTGCGGTCACTGAAGCTTTCTTT
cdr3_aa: CASSLAPGTAVTEAFF

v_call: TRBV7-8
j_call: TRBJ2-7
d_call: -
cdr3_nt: TGTGCCAGCAGCTTAAGTGGCGGGGAGCAGTACTTC
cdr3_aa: CASSLSGGEQYF

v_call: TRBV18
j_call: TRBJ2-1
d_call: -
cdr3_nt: TGTGCCAGCTCACCAATTGGGGCGAGCTACAATGAGCAGTTCTTC
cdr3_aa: CASSPIGASYNEQFF

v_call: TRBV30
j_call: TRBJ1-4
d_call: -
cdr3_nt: TGTGCCTGGTCCAGCGCAACTAATGAAAAACTGTTTTTT
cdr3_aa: CAWSSATNEKLFF

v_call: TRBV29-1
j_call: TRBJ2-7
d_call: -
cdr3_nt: TGCAGCGTGACGAGGGACATTCAGGAGCAGTACTTC
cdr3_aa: CSVTRDIQEQYF

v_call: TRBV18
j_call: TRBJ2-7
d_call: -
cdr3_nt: TGTGCCAGCTCTCAGACGCCAGGGGCTGGCGAGCAGTACTTC
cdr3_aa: CASSQTPGAGEQYF

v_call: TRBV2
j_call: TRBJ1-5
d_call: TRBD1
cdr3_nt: TGTGCCAGCAGTGTGGGGACAGGGGGTTCGCATCGCAATCAGCCCCAGCATTTT
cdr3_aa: CASSVGTGGSHRNQPQHF

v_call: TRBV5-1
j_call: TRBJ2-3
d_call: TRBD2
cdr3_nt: TGCGCCAGCAGCTCATATCCGGGACTAGCGGGGGGGGGAGATACGCAGTATTTT
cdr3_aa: CASSSYPGLAGGGDTQYF

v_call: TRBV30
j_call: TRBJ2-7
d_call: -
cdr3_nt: TGTGCCTGGAGTTCCTCCACGTACAAGCAGTACTTC
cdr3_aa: CAWSSSTYKQYF

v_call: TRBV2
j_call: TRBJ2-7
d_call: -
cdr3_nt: TGTGCCGCGGCGGTCTCCCCTACCTACGAGCAGTACTTC
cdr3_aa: CAAAVSPTYEQYF

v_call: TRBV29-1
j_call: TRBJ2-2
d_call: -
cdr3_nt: TGCAGCGTTCGACCGGGTGGGACCGGGGAGCTGTTTTTT
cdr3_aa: CSVRPGGTGELFF

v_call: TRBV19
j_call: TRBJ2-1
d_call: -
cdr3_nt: TGTGCCAGTAGTACGGGCAGGGCCAACAATGAGCAGTTCTTC
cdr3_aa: CASSTGRANNEQFF

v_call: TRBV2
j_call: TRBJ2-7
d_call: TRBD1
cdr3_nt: TGTGCCAGCGGCTCGGGACAGCCTCGAGTCTACGAGCAGTACTTC
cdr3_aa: CASGSGQPRVYEQYF

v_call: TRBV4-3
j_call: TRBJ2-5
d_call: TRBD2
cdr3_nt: TGCGCCAGCAGCCAAGTGGGTCGGACTAGCGGACAAGAGACCCAGTACTTC
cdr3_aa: CASSQVGRTSGQETQYF

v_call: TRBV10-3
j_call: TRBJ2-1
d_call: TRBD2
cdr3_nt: TGTGCCATCAGTCCATCCCCGACTAGCGGGGAAAGCTACAATGAGCAGTTCTTC
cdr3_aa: CAISPSPTSGESYNEQFF

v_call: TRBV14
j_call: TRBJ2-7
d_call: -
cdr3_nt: TGTGCCAGCAGCCGCGGGGTCGTGGGCGAGCAGTACTTC
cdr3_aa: CASSRGVVGEQYF

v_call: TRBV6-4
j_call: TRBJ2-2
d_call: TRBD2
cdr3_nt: TGTGCCAGCAGTGACTCGGCGGGGGGAAACCCCGGGGAGCTGTTTTTT
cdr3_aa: CASSDSAGGNPGELFF

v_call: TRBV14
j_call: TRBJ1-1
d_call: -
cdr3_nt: TGTGCCAGCAGCCAGGTGAGGGACACTGAAGCTTTCTTT
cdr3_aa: CASSQVRDTEAFF

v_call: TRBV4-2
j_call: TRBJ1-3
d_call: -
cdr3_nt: TGTGCCAGCAGCCGGGAGGGTGGAAACACCATATATTTT
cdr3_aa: CASSREGGNTIYF

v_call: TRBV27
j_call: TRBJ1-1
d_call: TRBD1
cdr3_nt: TGTGCCAGCAGTTTAAGGAAGGGACAGGTGAACTTAAACACTGAAGCTTTCTTT
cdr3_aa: CASSLRKGQVNLNTEAFF

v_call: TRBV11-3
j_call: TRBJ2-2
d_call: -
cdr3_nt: TGTGCCAGCAGCTTAGCGTCCCGCGGGACAGCGAACACCGGGGAGCTGTTTTTT
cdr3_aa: CASSLASRGTANTGELFF

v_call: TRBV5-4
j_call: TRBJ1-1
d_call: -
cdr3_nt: TGTGCCAGCTCCCAAGGGGCTGAAGCTTTCTTT
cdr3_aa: CASSQGAEAFF

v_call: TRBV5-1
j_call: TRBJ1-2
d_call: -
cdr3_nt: TGCGCCAGCAGCACCCCGGACTTCTATGGCTACACCTTC
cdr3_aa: CASSTPDFYGYTF

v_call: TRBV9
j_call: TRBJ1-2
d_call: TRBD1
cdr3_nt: TGTGCCAGCAGTGCTTCGGGACAGACTTACTATGGCTACACCTTC
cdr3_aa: CASSASGQTYYGYTF

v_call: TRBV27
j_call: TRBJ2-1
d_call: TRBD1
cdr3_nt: TGTGCCAGCACCGGAGACAGGGCACTTCGGGGTGAGCAGTTCTTC
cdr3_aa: CASTGDRALRGEQFF

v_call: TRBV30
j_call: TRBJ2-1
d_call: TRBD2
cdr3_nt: TGTGCCTGGGTAACTAGCGGGGGCTCTACACGGTTCTTC
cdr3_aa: CAWVTSGGSTRFF

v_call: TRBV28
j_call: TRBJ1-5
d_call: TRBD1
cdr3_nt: TGTGCCGGCGGGACAGGGGGACAGCCCCAGCATTTT
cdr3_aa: CAGGTGGQPQHF

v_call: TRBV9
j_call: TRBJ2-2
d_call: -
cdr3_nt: TGTGCCAGCAGCTCTTTTCTAGCGAACACCGGGGAGCTGTTTTTT
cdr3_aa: CASSSFLANTGELFF

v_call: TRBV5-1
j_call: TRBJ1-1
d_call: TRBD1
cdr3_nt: TGCGCCAGCAGCACCCGGACAGGGGTAACCACTGAAGCTTTCTTT
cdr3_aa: CASSTRTGVTTEAFF

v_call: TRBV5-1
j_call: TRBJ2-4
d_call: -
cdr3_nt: TGCGCCAGCAGTGAGCTTAGCGGCAAAAACATTCAGTACTTC
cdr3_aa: CASSELSGKNIQYF

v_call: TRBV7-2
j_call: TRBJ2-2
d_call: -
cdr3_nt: TGTGCCAGCAGCTCTAGCGTATCGACCGGGGAGCTGTTTTTT
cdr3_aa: CASSSSVSTGELFF

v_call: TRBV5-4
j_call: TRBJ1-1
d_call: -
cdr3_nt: TGTGCCAGCATCCTACAGGGAGAGGCTTTCTTT
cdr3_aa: CASILQGEAFF

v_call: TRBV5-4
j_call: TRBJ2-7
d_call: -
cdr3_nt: TGTGCCAGCAGCATACCCGGGGACTCCTACGAGCAGTACTTC
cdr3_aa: CASSIPGDSYEQYF

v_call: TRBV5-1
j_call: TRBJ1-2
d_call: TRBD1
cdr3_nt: TGCGCCAGCAGCTTGGGGACAGGGGATAATAGGTACACCTTC
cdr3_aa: CASSLGTGDNRYTF

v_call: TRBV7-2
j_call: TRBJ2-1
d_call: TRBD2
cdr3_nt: TGTGCCAGCAGCTTTGCCAGCGGGGTTAGCTCCTACAATGAGCAGTTCTTC
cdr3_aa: CASSFASGVSSYNEQFF

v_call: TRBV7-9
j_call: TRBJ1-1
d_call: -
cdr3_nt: TGTGCCAGCAGCTTGATATGGAGGAGAACGAGGACTGAAGCTTTCTTT
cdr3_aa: CASSLIWRRTRTEAFF

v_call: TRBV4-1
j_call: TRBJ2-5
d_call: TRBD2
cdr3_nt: TGCGCCAGCAGCCATACATCCGGGACTAGCGGGGGCTTCCAAGAGACCCAGTACTTC
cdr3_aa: CASSHTSGTSGGFQETQYF

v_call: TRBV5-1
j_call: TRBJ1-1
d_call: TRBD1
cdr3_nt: TGCGCCAGCGGCAAGGGACAGATGAACACTGAAGCTTTCTTT
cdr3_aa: CASGKGQMNTEAFF

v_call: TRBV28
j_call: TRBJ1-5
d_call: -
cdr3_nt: TGTGCCAGCAGTTTAATACGGGATAGTTATAGCAATCAGCCCCAGCATTTT
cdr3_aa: CASSLIRDSYSNQPQHF

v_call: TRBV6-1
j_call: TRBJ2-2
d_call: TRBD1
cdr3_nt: TGTGCCACCCTTAAACCGGGACAGCTCACCGGGGAGCTGTTTTTT
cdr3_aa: CATLKPGQLTGELFF

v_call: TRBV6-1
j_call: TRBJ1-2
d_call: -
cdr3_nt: TGTGCCAGCAAGATAGGACAGCGGGACCCTGCCTTC
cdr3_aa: CASKIGQRDPAF

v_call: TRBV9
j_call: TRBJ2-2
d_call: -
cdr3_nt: TGTGCCAGCAGCGTAGCCGGAGACACCGGGGAGCTGTTTTTT
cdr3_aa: CASSVAGDTGELFF

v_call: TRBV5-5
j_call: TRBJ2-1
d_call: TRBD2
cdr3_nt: TGTGCCAGCAGCCGAAGCGGGGGGGATTACAATGAGCAGTTCTTC
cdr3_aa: CASSRSGGDYNEQFF

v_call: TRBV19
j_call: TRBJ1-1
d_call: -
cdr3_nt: TGTGCCAGTAGTCCCGGGAACACTGAAGCTTTCTTT
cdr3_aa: CASSPGNTEAFF

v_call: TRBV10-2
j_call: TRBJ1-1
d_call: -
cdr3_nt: TGCGCCAGCAGGGATGGGGGGGGCGGCACTGAAGCTTTCTTT
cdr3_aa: CASRDGGGGTEAFF

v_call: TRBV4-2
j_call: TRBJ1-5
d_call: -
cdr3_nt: TGTGCCAGCAGCCCACACAGGGATAGCAATCAGCCCCAGCATTTT
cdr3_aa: CASSPHRDSNQPQHF

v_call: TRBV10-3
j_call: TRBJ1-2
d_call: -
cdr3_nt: TGTGCCATCAGTGATGGTGGGAGGAGTAACTATGGCTACACCTTC
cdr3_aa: CAISDGGRSNYGYTF